A single TCR beta chain is shown here with its context. TCRdb called the 5' RACE reads again in MiXCR, with one record for every CDR3 protein. The sample lists about 690,000 distinct CDR3 sequences; around 21% were seen once. The data are from a study of identical twins. Deletions cut 5 bases from V and 6 bases from J, with 10 bases between. Germline V gives CDR1 SEHNR, CDR2 FQNEAQ (reference sequence). The CDR3 runs 13 residues. Another study also made use of these data, one on T cells expressing NK-cell markers. As that report states: Beta-chain profiling covered CD3+CD56+NKG2C+, CD3+CD56+NKG2C- and CD3+CD56-NKG2C+ sorted subsets. Of the CD8+ T cell pool in six donors, roughly 1.0-8% was accounted for by dominant NKG2C+ clonotypes.

Sequencing was carried out using PBMCs. The chain couples TRBV7-9 to TRBJ1-4; D is unresolved. The receptor was derived from a woman younger than 30 in good health. The CDR3 DNA sequence: TGTGCCAGCAGCCCCCCGGGCGATGAAAAACTGTTTTTT. Its protein is CASSPPGDEKLFF.